A selection of T cell receptor beta chains follows, all from one sample in a study of cytomegalovirus exposure and HLA in healthy donors. The assay was immunoSEQ multiplex PCR, and TCRdb's table has in-frame clones only and misses some. The table includes around 91,000 clones, approximately 89% detected once. Sequencing used PBMCs. These receptors all come from a young man in good health and CMV-seropositive. The CDR3 runs from the conserved cysteine through the conserved F or W. The D gene is left open where the match is weak. Size values are once, few and many counts, or a class for expanded clones, and some rows have none.

V	D	J	size	DNA	CDR3
TRBV4-1	.	TRBJ1-2	few	TGCGCCAGCAGCCAAGATTCGAGCAACTCCTATGGCTACACCTTC	CASSQDSSNSYGYTF
TRBV10-2	.	TRBJ1-1	.	TGCGCCAGCAGTGACCTCCAGGGGAAGCAGGAAGCTTTCTTT	CASSDLQGKQEAFF
TRBV10-2	.	TRBJ2-7	once	TGCGCCAGCAGCGGGACTTACGAGCAGTACTTC	CASSGTYEQYF
TRBV5-6	.	TRBJ1-2	.	TGTGCCAGCAGCTTGCGGCGGACAGCCAACTATGGCTACACCTTC	CASSLRRTANYGYTF
TRBV7-9	.	TRBJ1-2	.	TGTGCCAGCAGCTTAGTGGGGGGGGGCTATGGCTACACCTTC	CASSLVGGGYGYTF
TRBV10-3	TRBD1	TRBJ2-7	.	TGTGCCACCACGGGAAACGGACAGGGGTCGTCCTACGAGCAGTACTTC	CATTGNGQGSSYEQYF
TRBV6-5	.	TRBJ1-2	.	TGTGCCAGCAGTTACCTCCAGGGTAGCTATGGCTACACCTTC	CASSYLQGSYGYTF
TRBV5-1	TRBD1	TRBJ1-4	.	TGCGCCAGCAGCTCCCAGGGGGCCCATGAAAAACTGTTTTTT	CASSSQGAHEKLFF
TRBV27	TRBD2	TRBJ2-5	.	TGTGCCAGCAGTTCTACTAGGCTAGCGGGAGTCCAAGAGACCCAGTACTTC	CASSSTRLAGVQETQYF
TRBV19	.	TRBJ1-5	few	TGTGCCAGTAGTATTTTCGGGAGGGCGAGGGGCAATCAGCCCCAGCATTTT	CASSIFGRARGNQPQHF
TRBV2	.	TRBJ1-1	.	TGTGCCAGCCATGAGGGATTAAACACTGAAGCTTTCTTT	CASHEGLNTEAFF
TRBV7-2	.	TRBJ1-3	.	TGTGCCAGCAGCCCCCCGGGGGGGGCCTTATCTGGAAACACCATATATTTT	CASSPPGGALSGNTIYF
TRBV27	TRBD2	TRBJ2-7	.	TGTGCCAGCAGACCTAGCGGGAGGGCCGGGTACGAGCAGTACTTC	CASRPSGRAGYEQYF
TRBV2	TRBD2	TRBJ2-7	.	TGTGCCAGCAGTCGGAGACTAGCGGGAGGGCTCCAAGAGGACGAGCAGTACTTC	CASSRRLAGGLQEDEQYF
TRBV20-1	.	TRBJ2-3	.	TGCAGTGCTACTCCGGGACTTCGGCAGTATTTT	CSATPGLRQYF
TRBV28	.	TRBJ2-2	.	TGTGCCAGCAGTCCCGGGACAAGGGACACGGGGGAGCTGTTTTTT	CASSPGTRDTGELFF
TRBV28	TRBD1	TRBJ1-1	.	TGTGCCAGCAGTCCGGGACAGGAGGGTGCAGACACTGAAGCTTTCTTT	CASSPGQEGADTEAFF
TRBV28	.	TRBJ1-2	.	TGTGCCAGCAGTACCCCAACATCCTATGGCTACACCTTC	CASSTPTSYGYTF
TRBV6-1	.	TRBJ2-7	.	TGTGCCAGCAGTGAAGCGCCAGGTACAACCTACGAGCAGTACTTC	CASSEAPGTTYEQYF
TRBV10-1	.	TRBJ2-1	.	TGCGCCAGCAGTGAGACTAGATACAATGAGCAGTTCTTC	CASSETRYNEQFF
TRBV7-9	TRBD2	TRBJ2-1	.	TGTGCCAGCAGCCCGTTAGCGGGAGGAAGGGACAATGAGCAGTTCTTC	CASSPLAGGRDNEQFF
TRBV27	TRBD1	TRBJ2-7	once	TGTGCCAGCAGTCCCCCCCGACAGGGTGACTACGAGCAGTACTTC	CASSPPRQGDYEQYF
TRBV5-1	TRBD2	TRBJ2-3	.	TGCGCCAGCAGCTTGGGCTCTAGCGGCAAAACCGATACGCAGTATTTT	CASSLGSSGKTDTQYF
TRBV6-6	.	TRBJ2-1	.	TGTGCCAGCAGGGCCGGACCAAACAGGGATGAGCAGTTCTTC	CASRAGPNRDEQFF
TRBV5-4	.	TRBJ2-5	once	TGTGCCAGCAGCCCGCGGGGAGTAGAGACCCAGTACTTC	CASSPRGVETQYF
TRBV6-5	.	TRBJ2-7	.	TGTGCCAGCAGTTCTCCGGGAGTGAGCTACGAGCAGTACTTC	CASSSPGVSYEQYF
TRBV29-1	TRBD1	TRBJ2-3	.	TGCAGCGTTGCAGGGGGACAGGGCACAGATACGCAGTATTTT	CSVAGGQGTDTQYF
TRBV7-2	.	TRBJ1-2	.	TGTGCCAGCAGCTTTGGACAGAACTATGGCTACACCTTC	CASSFGQNYGYTF
TRBV2	TRBD1	TRBJ1-4	.	TGTGCCAGCATCGGACAGGGGGCTGGTGAAAAACTGTTTTTT	CASIGQGAGEKLFF
TRBV4-1	TRBD2	TRBJ2-7	.	TGCGCCAGCAGCCAAGGTAGCGGGAGTTACGAGCAGTACTTC	CASSQGSGSYEQYF
TRBV7-9	TRBD1	TRBJ2-6	.	TGTGCCAGCAGCTTTAGGACAGGGGCCAGCTCTGGGGCCAACGTCCTGACTTTC	CASSFRTGASSGANVLTF
TRBV10-2	TRBD2	TRBJ2-3	.	TGCGCCAGCGCCGGGGGGGCTAGCGGGAGGGCCGTAGATACGCAGTATTTT	CASAGGASGRAVDTQYF
TRBV6-1	TRBD1	TRBJ2-1	.	TGTGCCAGCAGGGTGGGACAGAGCTCCTACAATGAGCAGTTCTTC	CASRVGQSSYNEQFF
TRBV10-3	.	TRBJ1-5	once	TGTGCCATCAGTGACGCCGGGGACACGAGGCCCCAGCATTTT	CAISDAGDTRPQHF
TRBV5-4	.	TRBJ1-4	.	TGTGCCAGCAGTCCAGGGAGGGCAACTAATGAAAAACTGTTTTTT	CASSPGRATNEKLFF
TRBV4-1	.	TRBJ2-5	.	TGCGCCAGCAGCCCCGGGCCTACAGGCGAGGAGACCCAGTACTTC	CASSPGPTGEETQYF
TRBV5-6	TRBD1	TRBJ2-5	.	TGTGCCAGCAGCTCGGGACAGGGCGGGGAGACCCAGTACTTC	CASSSGQGGETQYF
TRBV7-9	.	TRBJ2-7	once	TGTGCCAGCAGCTTATTGATCAAGGGCCCAGGGTCGGAGCAGTACTTC	CASSLLIKGPGSEQYF